A selection of T cell receptor beta chains follows, all from one sample in a study of CD8+ T cells in alopecia areata. The data were produced by immunoSEQ multiplex PCR, yet TCRdb's version contains in-frame clones alone and is incomplete. Of approximately 180,000 clones in the sample, roughly 60% were seen once. The starting material was CD4+ T cells sorted from blood, obtained at week 24, from a patient treated with tofacitinib. The receptors originated from a human donor with alopecia areata. The CDR3 runs from the conserved cysteine through the conserved F or W. Each record gives: clone size, D gene, J gene, V gene, CDR3 length, CDR3 DNA, CDR3 protein. The D gene is left open where the match is weak. Size values are once, few and many counts, or a class for expanded clones, and some rows have none.

- - TRBJ1-1 TRBV29-1 11 TGCAGCGTTACACAGAACACTGAAGCTTTCTTT CSVTQNTEAFF
- - TRBJ1-1 TRBV30 14 TGTGCCTGGACTAAAACAGGGTTGAACACTGAAGCTTTCTTT CAWTKTGLNTEAFF
- - TRBJ2-7 TRBV2 16 TGTGCCAGCAGTGAGACCCCAACTATTCCTCTCAACGAGCAGTACTTC CASSETPTIPLNEQYF
- - TRBJ1-6 TRBV10-2 13 TGCGCCAGCAGTGCAGCACAGGGATCACCCCTCCACTTT CASSAAQGSPLHF
- TRBD1 TRBJ2-5 TRBV27 14 TGTGCCAGCAGTTCCCGGGACAGACAAGAGACCCAGTACTTC CASSSRDRQETQYF
- - TRBJ1-2 TRBV30 13 TGTGCCTGGAGCGGGGGGCGCGACTATGGCTACACCTTC CAWSGGRDYGYTF
- - TRBJ1-5 TRBV2 14 TGTGCCAGCAGTGGCGGAACCCCCATTCAGCCCCAGCATTTT CASSGGTPIQPQHF
- - TRBJ2-2 TRBV27 15 TGTGCCAGCAGTTGGTCCCAGGGATACACCGGGGAGCTGTTTTTT CASSWSQGYTGELFF
- TRBD2 TRBJ2-3 TRBV29-1 14 TGCAGCGTATGGACTAGTTTTGGCACAGATACGCAGTATTTT CSVWTSFGTDTQYF
- - TRBJ2-3 TRBV21-1 13 TGTGCCAGCAGCAAAGGTTCCCCAGATACGCAGTATTTT CASSKGSPDTQYF
many - TRBJ2-3 TRBV5-1 11 TGCGCCAGCAGCTTCACAGATACGCAGTATTTT CASSFTDTQYF
few TRBD2 TRBJ2-7 TRBV6-5 15 TGTGCCAGCAGTTACTCATCGGGGGGGGCGTACGAGCAGTACTTC CASSYSSGGAYEQYF
few - TRBJ1-1 TRBV29-1 13 TGCAGCGTTGAACCCCTACGGGACACTGAAGCTTTCTTT CSVEPLRDTEAFF
- - TRBJ1-6 TRBV27 17 TGTGCCAGCAGTTTGGGAGGAGGGGGACGTCCTAATTCACCCCTCCACTTT CASSLGGGGRPNSPLHF
few - TRBJ2-3 TRBV4-3 15 TGCGCCAGCAGCCAAGCGAGCTCTAGCACAGATACGCAGTATTTT CASSQASSSTDTQYF
- - TRBJ1-2 TRBV30 16 TGTGCCTGGAGCAGTCGAGGGGCCCGTTCGGACTATGGCTACACCTTC CAWSSRGARSDYGYTF
once - TRBJ2-7 TRBV2 11 TGTGCCAGCAGTCAAAGTTACGAGCAGTACTTC CASSQSYEQYF
- TRBD1 TRBJ1-1 TRBV30 13 TGTGCCAGCAGCAAGGACAGGGGCACTGAAGCTTTCTTT CASSKDRGTEAFF
- TRBD1 TRBJ1-1 TRBV4-1 14 TGCGCCAGCAGCCAGGGGGACAGGGGCACTGAAGCTTTCTTT CASSQGDRGTEAFF
once - TRBJ2-4 TRBV30 13 TGTGCCGGCCCCCCGGAGCGGTTTGACATTCAGTACTTC CAGPPERFDIQYF
- - TRBJ1-6 TRBV10-3 14 TGTGCCATCAGCTCAGACAGTAATAATTCACCCCTCCACTTT CAISSDSNNSPLHF
once - TRBJ1-2 TRBV5-6 15 TGTGCCAGCAGCTTAACGGGGGCCCCTAACTATGGCTACACCTTC CASSLTGAPNYGYTF
- TRBD1 TRBJ1-1 TRBV29-1 13 TGCAGCGTTGCAGGGGGCGGCGGCACTGAAGCTTTCTTT CSVAGGGGTEAFF
- - TRBJ1-1 TRBV30 11 TGTGCCTGGAGCTTGAACACTGAAGCTTTCTTT CAWSLNTEAFF
few TRBD2 TRBJ2-7 TRBV30 11 TGTGCCTGGCTCCTTAGCGGGACCCTCTACTTC CAWLLSGTLYF
few - TRBJ2-3 TRBV4-3 15 TGCGCCAGCAGCCAAGGGCAGGGTAGCACAGATACGCAGTATTTT CASSQGQGSTDTQYF
- TRBD1 TRBJ1-6 TRBV25-1 16 TGTGCCAGCAGTGCTCCCCAGACAGGGGGGAGTTCACCCCTCCACTTT CASSAPQTGGSSPLHF
- - TRBJ2-2 TRBV30 12 TGTGCCAGACTCCTTAACACCGGGGAGCTGTTTTTT CARLLNTGELFF
- TRBD2 TRBJ2-1 TRBV7-3 14 TGTGCCAGCAGCCCCCTGGCGGGGGGCCATGAGCAGTTCTTC CASSPLAGGHEQFF
few - TRBJ1-4 TRBV27 9 TGTGCCAGCAGTTTTGGGTTGTTTTTT CASSFGLFF
- TRBD1 TRBJ1-2 TRBV30 13 TGTGCCTGGAGACAGGGGCCGCAAGGAGGCTACACCTTC CAWRQGPQGGYTF
- - TRBJ1-6 TRBV6-1 15 TGTGCCAGCAGTGAAGCCAGGAAACGTAATTCACCCCTCCACTTT CASSEARKRNSPLHF
- - TRBJ2-1 TRBV29-1 13 TGCAGCGTTGACCATGTCAGGGTCCATGAGCAGTTCTTC CSVDHVRVHEQFF
- - TRBJ1-2 TRBV30 13 TGTGCCTGGAGTCCTGGACAAATCTATGGCTACACCTTC CAWSPGQIYGYTF
- - TRBJ1-1 TRBV25-1 16 TGTGCCACAGAGCGGGGGCTGGGGGGATTGAACACTGAAGCTTTCTTT CATERGLGGLNTEAFF
- - TRBJ1-1 TRBV18 14 TGTGCCAGCTCACCAGAGGCGGGTAGGGCTGAAGCTTTCTTT CASSPEAGRAEAFF
few - TRBJ2-3 TRBV9 13 TGTGCCAGCAGCACATCGGGGGCGGGTGCGCAGTATTTT CASSTSGAGAQYF
- - TRBJ2-2 TRBV29-1 13 TGCAGCGTTATATACAGGAACACCGGGGAGCTGTTTTTT CSVIYRNTGELFF
- TRBD1 TRBJ1-5 TRBV30 14 TGTGCCTGGAGCGATCGGACAGGGGTTAAGCCCCAGCATTTT CAWSDRTGVKPQHF
- - TRBJ2-5 TRBV7-2 13 TGTGCCAGCAGCTTCTCACCGAGAGAGACCCAGTACTTC CASSFSPRETQYF
- TRBD1 TRBJ1-2 TRBV5-4 15 TGTGCCAGCAGCCCTTTACAGGGGATTGGCTATGGCTACACCTTC CASSPLQGIGYGYTF
many TRBD1 TRBJ2-7 TRBV7-2 14 TGTGCCAGCAGCTTTGTAACAGGGGCCTACGAGCAGTACTTC CASSFVTGAYEQYF
once TRBD2 TRBJ2-7 TRBV7-2 16 TGTGCCAGCAGCCCCCTGGGGGGGATAAGCTCCTACGAGCAGTACTTC CASSPLGGISSYEQYF
- - TRBJ1-2 TRBV2 13 TGTGCCAGCAGAATGTCAGGGGTGGATGGCTACACCTTC CASRMSGVDGYTF
- - TRBJ1-5 TRBV19 15 TGTGCCAGTAGTATAGGTCACGGCTCCAATCAGCCCCAGCATTTT CASSIGHGSNQPQHF
few - TRBJ2-3 TRBV29-1 14 TGCAGCGTTGTGAACAGGTCTAGCACAGATACGCAGTATTTT CSVVNRSSTDTQYF
- - TRBJ2-1 TRBV4-3 14 TGCGCCAGCAGCCGAGGGATCACCTACAATGAGCAGTTCTTC CASSRGITYNEQFF